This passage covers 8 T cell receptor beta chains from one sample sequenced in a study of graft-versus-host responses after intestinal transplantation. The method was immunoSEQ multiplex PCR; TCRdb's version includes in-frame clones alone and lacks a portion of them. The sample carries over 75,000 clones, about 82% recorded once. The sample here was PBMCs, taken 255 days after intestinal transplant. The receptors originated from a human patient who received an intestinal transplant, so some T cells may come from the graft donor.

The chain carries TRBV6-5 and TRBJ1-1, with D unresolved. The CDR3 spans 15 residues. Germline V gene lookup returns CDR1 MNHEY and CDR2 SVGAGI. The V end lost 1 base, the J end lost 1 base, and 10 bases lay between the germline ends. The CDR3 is CASSYFGSSNTEAFF. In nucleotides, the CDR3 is TGTGCCAGCAGTTACTTTGGGTCGTCGAACACTGAAGCTTTCTTT.

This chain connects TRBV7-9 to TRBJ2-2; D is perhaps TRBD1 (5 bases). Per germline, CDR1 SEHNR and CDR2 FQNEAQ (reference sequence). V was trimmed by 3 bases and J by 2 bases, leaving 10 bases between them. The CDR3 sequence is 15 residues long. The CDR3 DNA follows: TGTGCCAGCAGCTTCCCGACAGCAAACACCGGGGAGCTGTTTTTT. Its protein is CASSFPTANTGELFF.

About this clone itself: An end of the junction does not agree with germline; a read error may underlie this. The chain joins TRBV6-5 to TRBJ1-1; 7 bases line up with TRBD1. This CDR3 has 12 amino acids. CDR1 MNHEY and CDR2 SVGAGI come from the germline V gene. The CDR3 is CASSSGTAEAFF. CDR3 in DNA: TGTGCCAGCAGTTCGGGGACAGCTGAGGCTTTCTTT.

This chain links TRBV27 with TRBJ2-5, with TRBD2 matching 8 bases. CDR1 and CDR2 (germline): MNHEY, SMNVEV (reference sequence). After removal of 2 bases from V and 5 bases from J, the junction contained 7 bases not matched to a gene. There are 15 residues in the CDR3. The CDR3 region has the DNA TGTGCCAGCAGTTTAATCGGGCGGGAGGTGGAGACCCAGTACTTC. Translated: CASSLIGREVETQYF.

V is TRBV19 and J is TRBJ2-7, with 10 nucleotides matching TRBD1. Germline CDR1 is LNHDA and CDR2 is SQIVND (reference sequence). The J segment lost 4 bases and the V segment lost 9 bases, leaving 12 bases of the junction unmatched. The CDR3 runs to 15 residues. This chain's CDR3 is CASQRGGTGAYEQYF. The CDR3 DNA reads TGTGCCAGCCAAAGAGGGGGGACAGGGGCTTACGAGCAGTACTTC. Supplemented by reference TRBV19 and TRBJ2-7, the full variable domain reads DGGITQSPKYLFRKEGQNVTLSCEQNLNHDAMYWYRQDPGQGLRLIYYSQIVNDFQKGDIAEGYSVSREKKESFPLTVTSAQKNPTAFYLCASQRGGTGAYEQYFGPGTRLTVT.

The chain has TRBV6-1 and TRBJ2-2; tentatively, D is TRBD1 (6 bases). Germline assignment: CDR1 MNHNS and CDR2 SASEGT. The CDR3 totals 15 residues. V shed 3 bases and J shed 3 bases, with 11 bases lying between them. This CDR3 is CASSDGGADTGELFF. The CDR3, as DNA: TGTGCCAGCAGTGATGGGGGCGCGGACACCGGGGAGCTGTTTTTT.

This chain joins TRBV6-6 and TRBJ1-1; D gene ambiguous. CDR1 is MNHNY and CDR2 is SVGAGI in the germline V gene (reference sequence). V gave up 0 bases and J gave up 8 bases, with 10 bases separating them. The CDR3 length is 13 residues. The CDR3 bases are TGTGCCAGCAGTTACTCGAGCAGGTCGGAAGCTTTCTTT. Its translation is CASSYSSRSEAFF.

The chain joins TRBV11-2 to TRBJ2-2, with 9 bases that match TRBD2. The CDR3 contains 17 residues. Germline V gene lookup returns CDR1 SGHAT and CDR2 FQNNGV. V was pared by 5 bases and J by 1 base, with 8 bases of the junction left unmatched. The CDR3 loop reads CASSKGTSGLNTGELFF. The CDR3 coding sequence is TGTGCCAGCAGCAAAGGAACTAGCGGGCTGAACACCGGGGAGCTGTTTTTT.